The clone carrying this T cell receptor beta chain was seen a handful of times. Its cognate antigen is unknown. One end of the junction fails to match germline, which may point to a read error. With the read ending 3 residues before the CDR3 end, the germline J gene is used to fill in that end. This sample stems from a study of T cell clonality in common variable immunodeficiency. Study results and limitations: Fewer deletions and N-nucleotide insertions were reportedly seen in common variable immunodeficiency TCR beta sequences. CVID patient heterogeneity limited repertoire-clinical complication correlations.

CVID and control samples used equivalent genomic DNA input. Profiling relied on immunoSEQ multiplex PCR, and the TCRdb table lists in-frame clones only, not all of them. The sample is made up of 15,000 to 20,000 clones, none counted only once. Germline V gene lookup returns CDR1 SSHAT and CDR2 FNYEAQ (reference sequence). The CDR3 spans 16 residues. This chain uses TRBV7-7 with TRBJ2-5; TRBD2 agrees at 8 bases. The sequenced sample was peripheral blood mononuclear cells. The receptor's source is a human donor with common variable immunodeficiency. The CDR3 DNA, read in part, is TGTGCTAGCAGCCCCGGGGGGGGGCTAGCCAGAGAGACC. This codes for CASSPGGGLARET. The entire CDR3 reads CASSPGGGLARETQYF.